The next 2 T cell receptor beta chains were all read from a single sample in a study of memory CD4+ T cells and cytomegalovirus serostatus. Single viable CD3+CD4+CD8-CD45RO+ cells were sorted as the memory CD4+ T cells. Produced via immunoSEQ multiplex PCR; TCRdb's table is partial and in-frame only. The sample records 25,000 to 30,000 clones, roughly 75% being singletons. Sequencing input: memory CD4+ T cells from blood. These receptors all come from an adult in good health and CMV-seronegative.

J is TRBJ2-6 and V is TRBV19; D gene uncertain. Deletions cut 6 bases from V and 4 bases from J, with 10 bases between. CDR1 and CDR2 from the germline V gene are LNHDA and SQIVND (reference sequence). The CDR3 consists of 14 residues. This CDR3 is CASRGQAGANVLTF. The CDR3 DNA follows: TGTGCCAGTAGAGGGCAGGCGGGGGCCAACGTCCTGACTTTC.

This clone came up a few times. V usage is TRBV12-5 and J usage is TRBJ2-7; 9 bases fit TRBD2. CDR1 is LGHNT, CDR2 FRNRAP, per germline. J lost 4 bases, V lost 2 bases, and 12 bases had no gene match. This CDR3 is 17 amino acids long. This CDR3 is CASGLNVLQRGEYEQYF. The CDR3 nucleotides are TGTGCTAGTGGTTTGAATGTGCTACAGCGGGGGGAATACGAGCAGTACTTC.